These 8 T cell receptor beta chains came from one sample sequenced in a study of blood T cell repertoires in COVID-19. Sequencing was performed with immunoSEQ multiplex PCR; in TCRdb, only in-frame clones are kept and a portion is missing. The sample lists about 250,000 clones, about 86% occurring once. What was sequenced was peripheral blood. Every receptor here comes from a man aged 80 or over with acute or convalescent COVID-19.

The chain couples TRBV10-3 to TRBJ2-3; 14 bases line up with TRBD2. V lost 8 bases, J lost 0 bases, and 7 bases stayed unmatched. The CDR3 sequence is 17 residues long. Germline CDR1 is ENHRY and CDR2 is SYGVKD. The CDR3 DNA follows: TGTGCCATCTCACCCGGGACTAGCGGGGGAAGCACAGATACGCAGTATTTT. Its translation: CAISPGTSGGSTDTQYF.

The gene calls are TRBV27 and TRBJ1-5, with D tentatively TRBD1 (5 bases). The V gene lost 6 bases and the J gene lost 3 bases, with 12 bases spanning the gap. Per the germline V gene, CDR1 is MNHEY and CDR2 is SMNVEV (reference sequence). This CDR3 spans 14 amino acids. CDR3 amino acids: CASSPGLANQPQHF. The CDR3 coding sequence is TGTGCCAGCAGCCCGGGACTGGCCAATCAGCCCCAGCATTTT.

This chain connects TRBV11-2 to TRBJ2-5; D is perhaps TRBD1 (6 bases). Trimming left V 0 bases short and J 2 bases short, with 13 bases between. The CDR3 has 16 residues. Germline V CDR1 and CDR2: SGHAT, FQNNGV. The CDR3 protein is CASSLDYQGWQETQYF. The CDR3 region has the DNA TGTGCCAGCAGCTTAGATTACCAGGGGTGGCAAGAGACCCAGTACTTC.

The rearrangement links TRBV7-9 to TRBJ2-7; D is possibly TRBD1 (6 bases). The CDR3 totals 13 residues. Germline assignment: CDR1 SEHNR and CDR2 FQNEAQ (reference sequence). The ends were cut back, 7 bases at V and 3 bases at J, with 13 bases in the middle. The CDR3 nucleotides read TGTGCCAGCACCACGCAGGGGAACTACGAGCAGTACTTC. This encodes CASTTQGNYEQYF.

V and J are TRBV28 and TRBJ1-3, with no clear D. CDR1 and CDR2 (germline): MDHEN, SYDVKM. The V end was cut by 1 base, the J end by 0 bases, with 13 bases between. The CDR3 extends over 17 amino acids. The CDR3 here is CASSLSDTQSSGNTIYF. The CDR3 nucleotides are TGTGCCAGCAGTTTATCCGACACTCAGAGCTCTGGAAACACCATATATTTT. Combining the CDR3 with reference TRBV28 and TRBJ1-3 gives the whole variable domain DVKVTQSSRYLVKRTGEKVFLECVQDMDHENMFWYRQDPGLGLRLIYFSYDVKMKEKGDIPEGYSVSREKKERFSLILESASTNQTSMYLCASSLSDTQSSGNTIYFGEGSWLTVV.

The chain links TRBV19 to TRBJ2-3; 7 nucleotides match TRBD1. Germline V CDR1 and CDR2: LNHDA, SQIVND (reference sequence). This CDR3 contains 15 residues. The J segment lost 1 base and the V segment lost 8 bases, leaving 9 bases of the junction unmatched. The CDR3 spells CASRPPGTGTDTQYF. In nucleotides, the CDR3 is TGTGCCAGTCGACCTCCCGGGACAGGCACAGATACGCAGTATTTT. The full variable domain, with the rest looked up from reference TRBV19 and TRBJ2-3, is DGGITQSPKYLFRKEGQNVTLSCEQNLNHDAMYWYRQDPGQGLRLIYYSQIVNDFQKGDIAEGYSVSREKKESFPLTVTSAQKNPTAFYLCASRPPGTGTDTQYFGPGTRLTVL.

The chain has TRBV27 and TRBJ2-1, with 9 positions matching TRBD2. This CDR3 contains 15 residues. The germline V gene encodes CDR1 MNHEY and CDR2 SMNVEV (reference sequence). Trimming removed 4 bases from V and 7 bases from J; junction bases left unmatched: 8. CDR3 in DNA: TGTGCCAGCAGTTCCTGGGGACTAGCTGGGAATGAGCAGTTCTTC. Its protein product is CASSSWGLAGNEQFF.

V and J are TRBV10-1 and TRBJ2-1; 8 positions match TRBD2. The CDR3 length is 16 residues. V dropped 2 bases and J dropped 3; count of bases not matched to a gene: 6. Per the germline V gene, CDR1 is WNHNN and CDR2 is SYGVQD (reference sequence). In nucleotides, the CDR3 is TGCGCCAGCAGTGAGGCTAGCGGGCCCCGCTACAATGAGCAGTTCTTC. Amino acid sequence: CASSEASGPRYNEQFF.